A single sample is the source of the 20 T cell receptor beta chains below, sequenced in a study of molecular identifiers for immune sequencing clone quantification. TCRdb reprocessed the PCR reads via MiXCR and lists one record per CDR3 protein. The sample records over 8,000 distinct CDR3 sequences, approximately 19% being singletons. The sequenced sample consisted of naive CD8+ T cells from blood, with Jurkat cell RNA spiked in. Subset defined: FACS-sorted CD8+CD4-CCR7+CD45RA+ naive T cells. The receptors were gathered from a human donor in good health. Some libraries in this study had Jurkat cell RNA spiked in.

This chain joins TRBV9 and TRBJ2-3, with TRBD1 identical over 7 bases. Germline-derived CDR1 and CDR2 are SGDLS and YYNGEE. The ends lost 3 bases at V and 3 bases at J; junction bases unmatched: 10. There are 16 residues in the CDR3. CDR3: CASSAQGVRSTDTQYF. For the CDR3, the DNA is TGTGCCAGCAGCGCCCAGGGGGTGCGTTCGACAGATACGCAGTATTTT.

This clonotype occurred a few times. The chain uses TRBV12-3 or TRBV12-4 and TRBJ1-4, with TRBD1 matching over 8 bases. Trimming removed 8 bases from V and 5 bases from J; junction bases left unmatched: 19. CDR3 size: 18 residues. The CDR3 DNA follows: TGTGCCAGCGCTTCGGGCAGGGGGCGAGCCCCCACAAATGAAAAACTGTTTTTT. It codes for CASASGRGRAPTNEKLFF.

J is TRBJ2-1 and V is TRBV27; TRBD2 is a possible D gene (5 bases). V shed 2 bases and J shed 5 bases, with 13 bases lying between them. CDR3 length: 15 residues. The germline V gene encodes CDR1 MNHEY and CDR2 SMNVEV (reference sequence). In DNA, the CDR3 is TGTGCCAGCAGTTTAACGTGGGAGTGCCACAATGAGCAGTTCTTC. Translating gives CASSLTWECHNEQFF.

This clonotype showed up just a few times. The chain has TRBV11-2 and TRBJ1-1, with D uncertain. The germline CDR1 and CDR2 sequences are SGHAT and FQNNGV. The CDR3 length is 12 residues. Between the trimmed V and J ends, which lost 5 bases and 10 bases, there was a span of 14 bases. The CDR3 spells CASSLTAGIAFF. As DNA, the CDR3 is TGTGCCAGCAGCCTCACCGCGGGTATAGCTTTCTTT.

This clonotype is labeled as medium-sized. This rearrangement joins TRBV6-5 to TRBJ2-3; tentative D call: TRBD2 (6 bases). Trimming left V 5 bases short and J 3 bases short, with 15 bases between. CDR1 is MNHEY and CDR2 is SVGAGI in the germline V gene. The CDR3 consists of 15 residues. CDR3 loop: CASSPAGAVTDTQYF. The CDR3 DNA follows: TGTGCCAGCAGTCCAGCGGGCGCCGTTACAGATACGCAGTATTTT.

This clonotype has at least ten counts. The chain links TRBV5-6 to TRBJ1-1, with D tentatively TRBD1 (5 bases). This CDR3 region has 14 residues. Trimming pared 4 bases from V and 1 base from J, leaving 11 bases between. Germline V lookup: CDR1 SGHDT, CDR2 YYEEEE. The CDR3 region is CASSPGGANTEAFF. The DNA of the CDR3 is TGTGCCAGCAGCCCCGGAGGGGCGAACACTGAAGCTTTCTTT. The variable domain in full, completed from reference TRBV5-6 and TRBJ1-1, reads DAGVTQSPTHLIKTRGQQVTLRCSPKSGHDTVSWYQQALGQGPQFIFQYYEEEERQRGNFPDRFSGHQFPNYSSELNVNALLLGDSALYLCASSPGGANTEAFFGQGTRLTVV.

This clonotype is medium-sized within its sample. The chain is built from TRBV7-9 and TRBJ1-4; D ambiguous. Trimming shortened V by 4 bases and J by 7 bases, and 13 bases separated the two germline ends. Germline V lookup: CDR1 SEHNR, CDR2 FQNEAQ (reference sequence). The length of the CDR3 is 14 residues. In DNA form, the CDR3 reads TGTGCCAGCAGCTCGACCCTAGGACGTGAAAAACTGTTTTTT. It yields the protein CASSSTLGREKLFF.

The chain uses TRBV29-1 and TRBJ2-2; 8 bases line up with TRBD2. The CDR3 totals 15 residues. V lost 3 bases, J lost 1 base, and 4 bases stayed unmatched. The germline gives CDR1 SQVTM, CDR2 ANQGSEA. The CDR3 loop is CSVESGRLNTGELFF. CDR3 nucleotides: TGCAGCGTTGAGAGCGGGAGACTGAACACCGGGGAGCTGTTTTTT.

V is TRBV28 and J is TRBJ2-1; no clear D gene. Germline V lookup: CDR1 MDHEN, CDR2 SYDVKM. V lost 2 bases to trimming and J lost 6 bases, with 26 bases between them. The CDR3 sequence is 19 residues long. CDR3 amino acids: CASSLADWSRKLVSNEQFF. CDR3 DNA sequence: TGTGCCAGCAGTTTAGCCGATTGGAGCCGCAAACTGGTATCCAATGAGCAGTTCTTC.

This clonotype was seen ten or more times. CDR3 sequence: CASSLRGQGLSNEKLFF. The CDR3 DNA reads as TGTGCCAGCAGTTTAAGAGGACAGGGCTTGTCTAATGAAAAACTGTTTTTT. J is TRBJ1-4 and V is TRBV28, with 8 bases matching TRBD1. V shed 2 bases, J shed 3 bases, and the junction held 8 bases outside the gene matches. The germline CDR1 and CDR2 sequences are MDHEN and SYDVKM. The CDR3 spans 17 residues.

In its sample, this clonotype is medium-sized (0.01 to 0.1%). The CDR3 sequence: CASSPISGAGNIQYF. The CDR3 DNA follows: TGTGCCAGCAGCCCTATTAGCGGAGCTGGAAACATTCAGTACTTC. The rearrangement links TRBV9 to TRBJ2-4; the D gene is possibly TRBD2 (6 bases). CDR1 SGDLS and CDR2 YYNGEE come from the germline V gene. Trimming removed 4 bases at V and 6 bases at J, with 17 bases between. CDR3 length: 15 residues.

The chain links TRBV30 to TRBJ2-7; D possibly corresponds to TRBD2 (5 bases). Trimming took off 0 bases at V and 9 bases at J, with 12 bases between the two ends. There are 12 residues in the CDR3. Germline assignment: CDR1 GTSNPN and CDR2 SVGIG (reference sequence). CDR3 bases: TGTGCCTGGAGTGTAGACCAGCGGCGGCAGTACTTC. This codes for CAWSVDQRRQYF.

On this clonotype: A read error is possible here, since a much larger clone lies one base away. The CDR3 protein is CAGSIWVEGPEAFF. The CDR3 DNA reads as TGTGCCGGTAGTATCTGGGTAGAGGGTCCTGAAGCTTTCTTT. The J gene is TRBJ1-1, the V gene TRBV19, with D hard to call. Germline CDR1 LNHDA, CDR2 SQIVND (reference sequence). CDR3 length equals 14 residues.

This clonotype was counted ten times or more. The J gene is TRBJ2-3, the V gene TRBV13; TRBD2 aligns across 9 bases. Unmatched junction bases numbered 6, after V lost 0 bases and J lost 2 bases. Germline CDR1 reads PRHDT; CDR2 reads FYEKMQ (reference sequence). The CDR3 contains 17 residues. This chain's CDR3 is CASSLGLAGYNTDTQYF. The CDR3 DNA follows: TGTGCCAGCAGCTTAGGCCTAGCGGGGTACAACACAGATACGCAGTATTTT.

The chain is built from TRBV19 and TRBJ2-1, with a tentative D call TRBD2 (6 bases). This CDR3 comprises 13 residues. Germline loops: CDR1 LNHDA, CDR2 SQIVND (reference sequence). V lost 3 bases and J lost 8, with 11 bases in between. In DNA form, the CDR3 reads TGTGCCAGTAGTATTTGGCCTAGCGATGAGCAGTTCTTC. Translating it yields CASSIWPSDEQFF.

This clonotype is medium-sized within its sample. This chain links TRBV3-1 with TRBJ2-5; D gene uncertain. Germline assignment: CDR1 LGHDT and CDR2 YNNKEL (reference sequence). The ends were cut back, 3 bases at V and 5 bases at J, with 7 bases in the middle. The CDR3 covers 12 residues. CDR3 DNA sequence: TGTGCCAGCAGCCAGACCGTCGAGACCCAGTACTTC. Translating gives CASSQTVETQYF.

This clonotype was counted at least ten times. Relative to the germline gene, one junction end is altered; a read error may explain this. The chain couples TRBV3-1 to TRBJ1-2; a weak D match, TRBD1 (6 bases). Per the germline V gene, CDR1 is LGHDT and CDR2 is YNNKEL (reference sequence). This CDR3 region has 16 residues. CDR3 amino acids: CASSQDAGTSWKGTIF. CDR3 nucleotides: TGTGCCAGCAGCCAAGACGCCGGGACAAGTTGGAAGGGGACTATCTTC. Full variable domain (outside the CDR3, taken from reference TRBV3-1 and TRBJ1-2): DTAVSQTPKYLVTQMGNDKSIKCEQNLGHDTMYWYKQDSKKFLKIMFSYNNKELIINETVPNRFSPKSPDKAHLNLHINSLELGDSAVYFCASSQDAGTSWKGTIFGSGTRLTVV.

As for this clonotype: This sequence may be a read error, since a much larger clone differs from it by one base. This chain joins TRBV5-6 and TRBJ2-7, with D unresolved. This CDR3 region has 13 residues. Looked up from germline, CDR1 is SGHDT and CDR2 is YYEEEE. Deletions cut 0 bases from V and 4 bases from J, with 8 bases between. CDR3: CASSLVPSYEQYF. In DNA form, the CDR3 reads TGTGCCAGCAGCTTGGTACCCTCGTACGAGCAGTACTTC. The full variable domain, completed using reference TRBV5-6 and TRBJ2-7, is DAGVTQSPTHLIKTRGQQVTLRCSPKSGHDTVSWYQQALGQGPQFIFQYYEEEERQRGNFPDRFSGHQFPNYSSELNVNALLLGDSALYLCASSLVPSYEQYFGPGTRLTVT.

This clonotype is categorized as medium-sized. The J gene is TRBJ1-1, the V gene TRBV20-1; TRBD1 is a possible D gene (5 bases). Germline lookup yields CDR1 DFQATT and CDR2 SNEGSKA (reference sequence). This CDR3 has 10 amino acids. The V and J ends lost 6 bases and 6 bases respectively, with 8 bases between them. The CDR3 is CSAGTAEAFF. The DNA of the CDR3 is TGCAGTGCAGGGACCGCTGAAGCTTTCTTT.

This clonotype is medium-sized by share. The rearrangement joins TRBV4-2 to TRBJ1-2; D possibly corresponds to TRBD1 (5 bases). The V end was cut by 5 bases, the J end by 3 bases, with 16 bases between. CDR1 LGHNA and CDR2 YNFKEQ come from the germline V gene. The CDR3 covers 15 residues. The CDR3 sequence: CASSSRPTEYYGYTF. The CDR3 bases are TGTGCCAGCAGCTCGCGCCCGACAGAATACTATGGCTACACCTTC.